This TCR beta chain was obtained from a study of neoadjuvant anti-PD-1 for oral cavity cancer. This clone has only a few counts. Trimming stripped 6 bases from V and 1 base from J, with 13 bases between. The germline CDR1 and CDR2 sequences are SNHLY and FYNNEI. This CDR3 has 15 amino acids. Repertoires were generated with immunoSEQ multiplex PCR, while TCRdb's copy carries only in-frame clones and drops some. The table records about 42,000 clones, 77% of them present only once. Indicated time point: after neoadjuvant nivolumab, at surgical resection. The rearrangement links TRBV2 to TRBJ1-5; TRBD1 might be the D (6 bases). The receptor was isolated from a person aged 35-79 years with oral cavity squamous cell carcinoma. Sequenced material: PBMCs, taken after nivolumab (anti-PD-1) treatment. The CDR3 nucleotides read TGTGCCAGCAGCACGGGAAGGGGGAGCAATCAGCCCCAGCATTTT. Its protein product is CASSTGRGSNQPQHF.